Following are 30 T cell receptor beta chains from one sample sequenced in a study of blood T cell repertoires in COVID-19. Clones were sequenced by immunoSEQ multiplex PCR, and TCRdb holds only the in-frame ones, with some missing. The sample has approximately 350,000 clones, over 70% seen once. Sequenced material: peripheral blood. The source of these receptors is a woman aged 50 to 65 with COVID-19, enrolled during active disease.

This rearrangement joins TRBV7-2 to TRBJ2-7; 14 bases line up with TRBD2. Germline values: CDR1 SGHTA, CDR2 FQGNSA. This CDR3 has 19 residues. V trimming: 3 bases; J trimming: 4 bases; junction bases outside the gene matches: 14. For the CDR3, the DNA is TGTGCCAGCAGCTTGCCCGGGACTAGCGGGAGCAGTTTCGGTTACGAGCAGTACTTC. Its protein is CASSLPGTSGSSFGYEQYF.

V and J are TRBV6-5 and TRBJ1-2; D is unresolved. The germline gives CDR1 MNHEY, CDR2 SVGAGI. The ends were cut back, 4 bases at V and 5 bases at J, with 17 bases in the middle. The CDR3 runs 15 residues. CDR3 nucleotide sequence: TGTGCCAGCAGTTCAAGGAACAGAGGGAGTTATGGCTACACCTTC. This translates into CASSSRNRGSYGYTF.

The chain recombines TRBV27 with TRBJ2-2, with TRBD1 matching 8 bases. The CDR3 has 17 amino acids. Germline V gives CDR1 MNHEY, CDR2 SMNVEV (reference sequence). The V segment lost 4 bases and the J segment 3 bases; nucleotides outside the gene matches: 10. CDR3 nucleotide sequence: TGTGCCAGCAGTTCACTCCCAGGGACAGGAGACACCGGGGAGCTGTTTTTT. As protein: CASSSLPGTGDTGELFF.

V usage is TRBV5-1 and J usage is TRBJ2-1; D not resolved. Germline values: CDR1 SGHRS, CDR2 YFSETQ. This CDR3 contains 15 residues. Trimming removed 0 bases at V and 2 bases at J, with 9 bases between. CDR3 sequence reads: CASSLEEAAYNEQFF. The CDR3 bases are TGCGCCAGCAGCTTGGAAGAGGCGGCCTACAATGAGCAGTTCTTC.

As DNA, the CDR3 is TGTGCCAGCAGCCTGGGACTAGCGGGAGCCGGCTCCTACAATGAGCAGTTCTTC. It is translated as CASSLGLAGAGSYNEQFF. The V call is TRBV4-2, the J call TRBJ2-1, with 14 positions matching TRBD2. CDR1 LGHNA and CDR2 YNFKEQ come from the germline V gene. The V segment lost 4 bases and the J segment 0 bases; nucleotides outside the gene matches: 5. This CDR3 is 18 amino acids long.

The rearrangement links TRBV5-5 to TRBJ2-5, with TRBD2 matching 10 bases. Germline V lookup: CDR1 SGHKS, CDR2 YYEKEE (reference sequence). V gave up 1 base and J gave up 4 bases; unmatched junction bases: 13. This CDR3 contains 18 residues. The CDR3 DNA reads TGTGCCAGCAGCTTGAGAGGGGTGCTAGCGGGAGCCCCAGAGACCCAGTACTTC. As protein: CASSLRGVLAGAPETQYF.

This clone has more than one count but fewer than ten. The V gene is TRBV6-6, the J gene TRBJ2-7; 14 positions match TRBD2. J was trimmed by 5 bases and V by 5 bases; bases with no gene match: 17. Germline V gene sequence: CDR1 MNHNY, CDR2 SVGAGI (reference sequence). This CDR3 comprises 19 residues. The CDR3 coding sequence is TGTGCCAGCAGTCTTGAAGGGACTAGCGGGAGAGCCCCTAGGGACGAGCAGTACTTC. This codes for CASSLEGTSGRAPRDEQYF.

The chain has TRBV18 and TRBJ2-3; 11 nucleotides match TRBD2. Germline loops: CDR1 KGHSH, CDR2 LQKENI. V shed 3 bases, J shed 0 bases, and the junction held 5 bases outside the gene matches. CDR3 size: 17 residues. The chain's CDR3 is CASSPTSGKPSTDTQYF. The CDR3 nucleotides are TGTGCCAGCTCACCGACTAGCGGGAAGCCTAGCACAGATACGCAGTATTTT. Using reference TRBV18 and TRBJ2-3 for the parts outside the CDR3, the full variable domain is NAGVMQNPRHLVRRRGQEARLRCSPMKGHSHVYWYRQLPEEGLKFMVYLQKENIIDESGMPKERFSAEFPKEGPSILRIQQVVRGDSAAYFCASSPTSGKPSTDTQYFGPGTRLTVL.

The V and J genes are TRBV9 and TRBJ1-3, with 7 bases that match TRBD1. This CDR3 comprises 15 residues. V was clipped by 3 bases and J by 4 bases; unmatched bases: 7. Germline loops: CDR1 SGDLS, CDR2 YYNGEE. CDR3 bases: TGTGCCAGCAGCGCCGCAGGGGGAAACGGAAACACCATATATTTT. It yields the protein CASSAAGGNGNTIYF.

This clone appeared once. The chain recombines TRBV11-2 with TRBJ2-7, with 8 bases lining up with TRBD2. The germline V gene encodes CDR1 SGHAT and CDR2 FQNNGV. The CDR3 sequence is 16 residues long. The junction had 13 bases not matched to a gene; V was cut back by 5 bases and J by 4 bases. In DNA form, the CDR3 reads TGTGCCAGCAGCCCAGGGGCAAGCGGGAGAGGATACGAGCAGTACTTC. Translated: CASSPGASGRGYEQYF.

V usage is TRBV4-3 and J usage is TRBJ1-2; 8 nucleotides line up with TRBD1. With V trimmed by 3 bases and J by 2 bases, 5 bases remained unmatched. This CDR3 comprises 15 residues. Germline loops: CDR1 LGHNA, CDR2 YSLEER. The CDR3 is CASSQTTGDNYGYTF. As DNA, the CDR3 is TGCGCCAGCAGCCAGACGACAGGGGACAACTATGGCTACACCTTC.

V and J are TRBV23-1 and TRBJ2-1; 10 bases fit TRBD2. Being an ORF, TRBV23-1 has a function that is uncertain. Trimming cost V 4 bases and J 7 bases; bases outside gene matches: 7. The CDR3 has 15 amino acids. This CDR3 is CASSLASGSVNEQFF. CDR3 DNA sequence: TGCGCCAGCAGTCTCGCTAGCGGGAGTGTAAATGAGCAGTTCTTC.

This clone has a single count. The CDR3 sequence: CASSLLGLAGTNTDTQYF. In DNA form, the CDR3 reads TGTGCCAGCAGTTTATTAGGACTAGCGGGGACGAACACAGATACGCAGTATTTT. This rearrangement joins TRBV27 to TRBJ2-3, with TRBD2 matching over 12 bases. Trimming cost V 1 base and J 2 bases; bases outside gene matches: 7. Germline assignment: CDR1 MNHEY and CDR2 SMNVEV (reference sequence). The CDR3 has 18 amino acids.

The chain employs TRBV5-4 and TRBJ2-2; 7 nucleotides align to TRBD1. CDR1 SGHNT and CDR2 YYREEE come from the germline V gene (reference sequence). The CDR3 has 16 amino acids. V gave up 4 bases and J gave up 1 base; unmatched junction bases: 7. CDR3 amino acids: CASSPSTGRNTGELFF. The CDR3, as DNA: TGTGCCAGCAGCCCATCGACAGGGAGGAACACCGGGGAGCTGTTTTTT.

This clone was counted between two and nine times. This chain joins TRBV10-1 and TRBJ2-7, with a possible D match to TRBD2 (5 bases). Germline CDR1 reads WNHNN; CDR2 reads SYGVQD (reference sequence). V gave up 6 bases and J gave up 5 bases, with 17 bases separating them. The CDR3 is made up of 14 amino acids. CDR3 in DNA: TGCGCCAGCAGCCGATCCCCCGGGATCGACGAGCAGTACTTC. Its protein product is CASSRSPGIDEQYF.

This clone occurred once. This chain joins TRBV25-1 and TRBJ2-5; 10 positions match TRBD1. Germline loops: CDR1 MGHDK, CDR2 SYGVNS. Losses at the gene ends were 8 bases for V and 4 bases for J; bases not matched to a gene: 7. The CDR3 loop spans 14 amino acids. The CDR3 here is CASGGQGTGETQYF. The CDR3 region has the DNA TGTGCCAGCGGGGGACAGGGGACCGGAGAGACCCAGTACTTC.

The chain recombines TRBV4-3 with TRBJ2-7; 7 bases agree with TRBD1. The CDR3 has 15 residues. V shed 1 base, J shed 0 bases, and the junction held 3 bases outside the gene matches. Germline loops: CDR1 LGHNA, CDR2 YSLEER. Here the CDR3 DNA reads TGCGCCAGCAGCCAAGGGGGGACAGCCTCCTACGAGCAGTACTTC. The encoded protein is CASSQGGTASYEQYF.

This clone showed up just a few times. The genes are TRBV28 and TRBJ1-4, with D perhaps TRBD1 (6 bases). Germline lookup yields CDR1 MDHEN and CDR2 SYDVKM. Trimming left V 7 bases short and J 4 bases short, with 7 bases between. The CDR3 has 12 amino acids. Here the CDR3 reads CASTRGNEKLFF. CDR3 nucleotides: TGTGCCAGCACCAGGGGTAATGAAAAACTGTTTTTT.

The chain uses TRBV24-1 and TRBJ2-3, with TRBD2 identical over 8 bases. In germline, CDR1 is KGHDR, CDR2 SFDVKD. With 7 bases clipped from V and 3 bases from J, the junction kept 8 bases outside the gene matches. This CDR3 is 15 amino acids long. Here the CDR3 reads CATRESGSETDTQYF. CDR3 in DNA: TGTGCCACCAGAGAGAGCGGGAGCGAAACAGATACGCAGTATTTT.

A few counts support this clone. CDR3 coding DNA: TGCAGCGCCAGTAGAGGGCAGGCCGGCGTTGAAGCTTTCTTT. Translation gives CSASRGQAGVEAFF. V usage is TRBV29-1 and J usage is TRBJ1-1; D not resolved. The V and J ends lost 7 bases and 7 bases respectively, with 22 bases between them. The CDR3 consists of 14 residues. Germline values: CDR1 SQVTM, CDR2 ANQGSEA.

The chain links TRBV11-2 to TRBJ2-1; D remains ambiguous. Trimming left V 2 bases short and J 0 bases short, with 8 bases between. CDR1 and CDR2 from the germline V gene are SGHAT and FQNNGV. This CDR3 region has 15 residues. CDR3 sequence (DNA): TGTGCCAGCAGCTTAAACAGAAACTCCTACAATGAGCAGTTCTTC. Its translation: CASSLNRNSYNEQFF. Variable domain in full (rest from reference TRBV11-2 and TRBJ2-1): EAGVAQSPRYKIIEKRQSVAFWCNPISGHATLYWYQQILGQGPKLLIQFQNNGVVDDSQLPKDRFSAERLKGVDSTLKIQPAKLEDSAVYLCASSLNRNSYNEQFFGPGTRLTVL.

This clone was detected once. CDR3 protein: CASSPFPGSPLHF. CDR3 in DNA: TGTGCCAGCAGTCCCTTTCCAGGGTCACCCCTCCACTTT. This chain uses TRBV6-5 with TRBJ1-6, with a tentative D call TRBD1 (5 bases). V lost 5 bases and J lost 10, with 12 bases in between. Germline V gene sequence: CDR1 MNHEY, CDR2 SVGAGI. CDR3 length equals 13 residues.

The chain links TRBV19 to TRBJ1-5; 7 nucleotides align to TRBD1. Looked up from germline, CDR1 is LNHDA and CDR2 is SQIVND (reference sequence). This CDR3 region has 15 residues. V was clipped by 3 bases and J by 4 bases; unmatched bases: 6. The CDR3, as DNA: TGTGCCAGTAGTATTAGGGGACAGCAAAATCAGCCCCAGCATTTT. Protein sequence: CASSIRGQQNQPQHF. Based on the CDR3 plus reference TRBV19 and TRBJ1-5, the full variable domain is DGGITQSPKYLFRKEGQNVTLSCEQNLNHDAMYWYRQDPGQGLRLIYYSQIVNDFQKGDIAEGYSVSREKKESFPLTVTSAQKNPTAFYLCASSIRGQQNQPQHFGDGTRLSIL.

The chain uses TRBV19 and TRBJ2-7; 8 bases line up with TRBD1. Looked up from germline, CDR1 is LNHDA and CDR2 is SQIVND (reference sequence). Losses at the gene ends were 3 bases for V and 4 bases for J; bases not matched to a gene: 2. The CDR3 loop spans 13 amino acids. Here the CDR3 DNA reads TGTGCCAGTAGTATTCAGGGGGCGTACGAGCAGTACTTC. As protein: CASSIQGAYEQYF.

This clone was counted a few times. The chain employs TRBV12-3 or TRBV12-4 and TRBJ2-2, with TRBD1 identical over 7 bases. The CDR3 runs to 13 residues. After removal of 8 bases from V and 8 bases from J, the junction contained 8 bases not matched to a gene. In DNA form, the CDR3 reads TGTGCCAGCCAGGGACAGTTGTTTGGGGAGCTGTTTTTT. Protein sequence: CASQGQLFGELFF.

The sample holds one count of this clone. This chain connects TRBV18 to TRBJ2-1; TRBD2 agrees at 8 bases. Losses at the gene ends were 3 bases for V and 1 base for J; bases not matched to a gene: 20. The CDR3 is made up of 21 amino acids. Germline CDR1 and CDR2: KGHSH and LQKENI. CDR3 region: CASSPPTGTLAGRGSYNEQFF. CDR3 in DNA: TGTGCCAGCTCACCGCCCACCGGAACTCTAGCGGGCAGAGGGTCCTACAATGAGCAGTTCTTC.

This clone showed up many times. This chain links TRBV30 with TRBJ1-2; D remains unclear. V lost 0 bases and J 8 bases, leaving 16 bases between the germline ends. CDR3 size: 14 residues. From germline, CDR1 is GTSNPN and CDR2 SVGIG (reference sequence). In DNA form, the CDR3 reads TGTGCCTGGAGTGTGAGTCGGGGTTTAAACGGCTACACCTTC. It yields the protein CAWSVSRGLNGYTF.

The rearrangement links TRBV7-8 to TRBJ2-7; D is uncertain. Per germline, CDR1 SGHVS and CDR2 FQNEAQ. V was shortened by 1 base and J by 0 bases, with 13 bases between the two germline ends. The length of the CDR3 is 16 residues. The CDR3 is CASSLEAKILSYEQYF. The CDR3 nucleotides are TGTGCCAGCAGCTTAGAAGCAAAGATCCTCTCCTACGAGCAGTACTTC.

The chain employs TRBV18 and TRBJ2-5; D gene ambiguous. The CDR3 consists of 13 residues. Per germline, CDR1 KGHSH and CDR2 LQKENI. With 3 bases removed from V and 2 bases from J, the gap between germline ends came to 7 bases. The CDR3 is CASSPSLQETQYF. The CDR3 DNA follows: TGTGCCAGCTCACCTTCTTTACAAGAGACCCAGTACTTC. Using reference TRBV18 and TRBJ2-5 for the parts outside the CDR3, the full variable domain is NAGVMQNPRHLVRRRGQEARLRCSPMKGHSHVYWYRQLPEEGLKFMVYLQKENIIDESGMPKERFSAEFPKEGPSILRIQQVVRGDSAAYFCASSPSLQETQYFGPGTRLLVL.

This sequence joins TRBV27 and TRBJ2-5; D is undetermined. The CDR3 has 16 residues. The V gene lost 3 bases and the J gene lost 4 bases, with 18 bases spanning the gap. The V gene's germline CDR1 is MNHEY and CDR2 SMNVEV (reference sequence). In DNA, the CDR3 is TGTGCCAGCAGTTTCCGTATGAGGCCCGGCGGAGAGACCCAGTACTTC. The encoded protein is CASSFRMRPGGETQYF.